These 5 T cell receptor beta chains came from one sample sequenced in a study of blood T cell repertoires in COVID-19. The data were produced by immunoSEQ multiplex PCR, yet TCRdb's version contains in-frame clones alone and is incomplete. The table has a few hundred thousand clones, roughly 88% seen once. Sequenced input: peripheral blood. Source of these receptors: a man aged 25-45 years who had recovered from COVID-19.

This clone was picked up a small number of times. The V gene is TRBV11-2, the J gene TRBJ1-2, with D hard to call. V dropped 0 bases and J dropped 2 bases, with 16 bases sitting between them. The CDR3 has 17 amino acids. Germline V gives CDR1 SGHAT, CDR2 FQNNGV. The CDR3 loop is CASSLDGGPLYNYGYTF. In DNA, the CDR3 is TGTGCCAGCAGCTTAGATGGAGGCCCCTTATACAACTATGGCTACACCTTC.

The rearrangement joins TRBV7-2 to TRBJ2-2; TRBD2 matches at 10 bases. The J segment lost 3 bases and the V segment lost 5 bases, leaving 6 bases of the junction unmatched. This CDR3 is 16 amino acids long. Looked up from germline, CDR1 is SGHTA and CDR2 is FQGNSA. The CDR3 loop reads CASSKRTSGHTGELFF. CDR3 coding DNA: TGTGCCAGCAGCAAACGGACTAGCGGCCACACCGGGGAGCTGTTTTTT. The full variable domain, with the rest looked up from reference TRBV7-2 and TRBJ2-2, is GAGVSQSPSNKVTEKGKDVELRCDPISGHTALYWYRQSLGQGLEFLIYFQGNSAPDKSGLPSDRFSAERTGGSVSTLTIQRTQQEDSAVYLCASSKRTSGHTGELFFGEGSRLTVL.

The chain carries TRBV7-2 and TRBJ1-6; 8 bases fit TRBD1. The V segment lost 1 base and the J segment 14 bases; nucleotides outside the gene matches: 13. The V gene's germline CDR1 is SGHTA and CDR2 FQGNSA. The CDR3 runs 16 residues. CDR3 DNA sequence: TGTGCCAGCAGCTTAGGGGACAGGCTGGGAGGATCGGCCCTCCACTTT. It translates to CASSLGDRLGGSALHF.

The V gene is TRBV30, the J gene TRBJ1-1, with 8 positions matching TRBD1. This CDR3 region has 13 residues. Germline CDR1 GTSNPN, CDR2 SVGIG (reference sequence). The ends lost 2 bases at V and 4 bases at J; junction bases unmatched: 3. The CDR3 sequence is CAWSKTGGTEAFF. CDR3 DNA: TGTGCCTGGAGTAAAACAGGGGGCACTGAAGCTTTCTTT.

The J gene is TRBJ2-5, the V gene TRBV5-1; D is unclear. This CDR3 contains 15 residues. V lost 0 bases to trimming and J lost 5 bases, with 14 bases between them. The germline CDR1 and CDR2 sequences are SGHRS and YFSETQ. The CDR3 bases are TGCGCCAGCAGCTTGGAGCGCCCACATGGCGAGACCCAGTACTTC. Its translation: CASSLERPHGETQYF.